One and the same sample provided the 28 T cell receptor beta chains below, sequenced in a study of Tregs in tolerant kidney transplant recipients. Repertoires were generated with immunoSEQ multiplex PCR, while TCRdb's copy carries only in-frame clones and drops some. The data contain about 240,000 clones, about 80% of them singletons. Sequencing was performed on CD4+ T cells from blood. These receptors all come from a human donor in good health.

The rearrangement links TRBV6-5 to TRBJ1-1, with TRBD1 matching 7 bases. J lost 5 bases, V lost 10 bases, and 13 bases had no gene match. CDR3 length equals 14 residues. Germline CDR1 reads MNHEY; CDR2 reads SVGAGI. The DNA for the CDR3 is TGTGCCACCCAGAGGGGGCAACGGGGAACTGAAGCTTTCTTT. This sequence encodes CATQRGQRGTEAFF.

V and J are TRBV2 and TRBJ1-5; D may be TRBD1 (5 bases). Germline V lookup: CDR1 SNHLY, CDR2 FYNNEI. The CDR3 is 14 amino acids. Trimming took 8 bases from V and 8 from J, leaving 19 bases between them. CDR3 region: CASSLTGGMEPQHF. CDR3 DNA sequence: TGTGCCAGCTCCCTGACTGGGGGAATGGAGCCCCAGCATTTT.

This clone was recorded a few times. CDR3 region: CAINSQGEGRGEQFF. CDR3 DNA sequence: TGTGCCATCAACTCGCAGGGGGAGGGCCGGGGTGAGCAGTTCTTC. V gene TRBV10-3 combines with J gene TRBJ2-1; D is tentatively TRBD1 or TRBD2 (7 bases each). The CDR3 extends over 15 amino acids. In germline, CDR1 is ENHRY, CDR2 SYGVKD. Trimming took off 7 bases at V and 9 bases at J, with 22 bases between the two ends.

This clone was picked up a small number of times. The chain joins TRBV5-1 to TRBJ2-7; D could derive from TRBD1 or TRBD2 (5 bases each). The CDR3 loop spans 14 amino acids. Germline V lookup: CDR1 SGHRS, CDR2 YFSETQ. The V and J ends lost 3 bases and 5 bases respectively, with 15 bases between them. The DNA for the CDR3 is TGCGCCAGCAGCTCCCAGGGCGGGTACAACGAGCAGTACTTC. Amino acid sequence: CASSSQGGYNEQYF.

V usage is TRBV21-1 and J usage is TRBJ2-7; the tabulated D call, TRBD1, remains unverified against the DNA. TRBV21-1 is an annotated pseudogene. The CDR3 has 14 amino acids. CDR3 nucleotide sequence: TGTGCCAGCAGGAACAGGCGTCTCCACTACGAGCAGTACTTC. The encoded protein is CASRNRRLHYEQYF.

In this sample, this clone turned up once. The chain is built from TRBV5-1 and TRBJ2-7, with TRBD1 as a possible D gene (6 bases). CDR3 size: 14 residues. V lost 1 base and J 1 base, leaving 9 bases between the germline ends. The V gene's germline CDR1 is SGHRS and CDR2 YFSETQ. CDR3 amino acids: CASSLWDMSYEQYF. CDR3 nucleotide sequence: TGCGCCAGCAGCTTGTGGGACATGTCCTACGAGCAGTACTTC.

The rearrangement links TRBV5-1 to TRBJ1-5; TRBD1 matches 8 bases. With 1 base clipped from V and 2 bases from J, the junction kept 5 bases outside the gene matches. The germline gives CDR1 SGHRS, CDR2 YFSETQ. CDR3 length: 16 residues. The CDR3 loop is CASSLRTGMGNQPQHF. As DNA, the CDR3 is TGCGCCAGCAGCTTGAGGACAGGGATGGGCAATCAGCCCCAGCATTTT.

V usage is TRBV29-1 and J usage is TRBJ1-1; D gene ambiguous. The CDR3 has 12 residues. Trimming left V 5 bases short and J 1 base short, with 8 bases between. The V gene's germline CDR1 is SQVTM and CDR2 ANQGSEA. CDR3: CSVTSGNTEAFF. The CDR3 nucleotides read TGCAGCGTTACTTCAGGGAACACTGAAGCTTTCTTT.

CDR3 loop: CSVGAGVFEQYF. The DNA for the CDR3 is TGCAGCGTTGGGGCGGGGGTCTTCGAGCAGTACTTC. The chain uses TRBV29-1 and TRBJ2-7, with 7 positions matching TRBD2. V was clipped by 4 bases and J by 6 bases; unmatched bases: 6. The germline gives CDR1 SQVTM, CDR2 ANQGSEA. This CDR3 region has 12 residues.

This chain links TRBV5-4 with TRBJ2-5; D perhaps matches TRBD2 (6 bases). Germline V lookup: CDR1 SGHNT, CDR2 YYREEE (reference sequence). Trimming shortened V by 4 bases and J by 1 base, and 8 bases separated the two germline ends. This CDR3 spans 13 amino acids. The CDR3 region is CASSLSGQETQYF. The CDR3 DNA reads as TGTGCCAGCAGCCTTAGCGGCCAAGAGACCCAGTACTTC.

The chain carries TRBV4-1 and TRBJ2-1, with D possibly TRBD1 on 6 matching bases. CDR1 is MGHRA and CDR2 is YSYEKL in the germline V gene. The V end lost 0 bases, the J end lost 10 bases, and 13 bases lay between the germline ends. This CDR3 region has 14 residues. CDR3 DNA: TGCGCCAGCAGCCAAGATAAGGGGGTGCGGGAGCAGTTCTTC. This sequence encodes CASSQDKGVREQFF.

The rearrangement links TRBV6-5 to TRBJ2-7; TRBD1 agrees at 7 bases. The V segment lost 9 bases and the J segment 3 bases; nucleotides outside the gene matches: 11. CDR3 size: 14 residues. In germline, CDR1 is MNHEY, CDR2 SVGAGI. The CDR3 loop is CASKATGNLYEQYF. DNA for the CDR3: TGTGCCAGTAAAGCGACAGGGAACCTCTACGAGCAGTACTTC.

This clone is a singleton in its sample. The rearrangement links TRBV5-1 to TRBJ2-3, with TRBD2 identical over 11 bases. With V trimmed by 0 bases and J by 0 bases, 9 bases remained unmatched. The germline gives CDR1 SGHRS, CDR2 YFSETQ. This CDR3 region has 19 residues. The CDR3 DNA sequence: TGCGCCAGCAGCTTGGTTCTTGTGGCTAGCGGGGGGAGCACAGATACGCAGTATTTT. It yields the protein CASSLVLVASGGSTDTQYF.

This sequence joins TRBV6-5 and TRBJ2-7; 8 bases match TRBD1. J gave up 4 bases and V 6 bases, and 11 bases lay outside the gene matches. Germline loops: CDR1 MNHEY, CDR2 SVGAGI. The CDR3 is 15 residues long. In DNA form, the CDR3 reads TGTGCCAGCAGCCCCGACAGGGGTCAGAAGTACGAGCAGTACTTC. Its protein product is CASSPDRGQKYEQYF.

In its sample, this clone was seen a few times. The chain combines TRBV5-1 with TRBJ2-6, with D possibly called TRBD1 or TRBD2 (5 bases each). V was clipped by 0 bases and J by 3 bases, with 19 bases between them. CDR3 size: 19 residues. Germline CDR1 is SGHRS and CDR2 is YFSETQ. Written as DNA, the CDR3 is TGCGCCAGCAGCTTGGTTTTGGGGGATATTCGACTTGGGGCCAACGTCCTGACTTTC. Translation gives CASSLVLGDIRLGANVLTF.

The chain uses TRBV13 and TRBJ2-7; either TRBD1 or TRBD2 may fit D (6 bases each). Trimming left V 6 bases short and J 2 bases short, with 26 bases between. The CDR3 runs to 18 residues. Germline assignment: CDR1 PRHDT and CDR2 FYEKMQ (reference sequence). The CDR3 here is CASRLTRGASQGPYEQYF. CDR3 DNA: TGTGCCAGCAGACTAACAAGGGGGGCTTCACAGGGCCCCTACGAGCAGTACTTC.

The chain couples TRBV6-1 to TRBJ1-5; D remains unclear. The CDR3 has 11 amino acids. Germline V gives CDR1 MNHNS, CDR2 SASEGT. Trimming took 6 bases from V and 4 from J, leaving 4 bases between them. Here the CDR3 DNA reads TGTGCCAGCAGGATTAATCAGCCCCAGCATTTT. It is translated as CASRINQPQHF.

This clone was detected once. The chain links TRBV11-3 to TRBJ2-7; D gene unclear. The germline gives CDR1 SGHNT, CDR2 YENEEA. Trimming stripped 5 bases from V and 6 bases from J, with 11 bases between. The CDR3 has 12 amino acids. The CDR3 region has the DNA TGTGCCAGCAGCCGTCCCGGGTCCGAGCAGTACTTC. It translates to CASSRPGSEQYF.

This chain uses TRBV5-4 with TRBJ1-6, with D unclear. The length of the CDR3 is 15 residues. V was shortened by 4 bases and J by 7 bases, with 15 bases between the two germline ends. CDR1 and CDR2 (germline): SGHNT, YYREEE (reference sequence). CDR3 nucleotide sequence: TGTGCCAGCAGCCCCGGGGAGAAACTGAATTCACCCCTCCACTTT. Protein sequence: CASSPGEKLNSPLHF.

The chain joins TRBV15 to TRBJ1-3; D perhaps matches TRBD1 (5 bases). Per the germline V gene, CDR1 is LNHNV and CDR2 is YYDKDF (reference sequence). The V end lost 5 bases, the J end lost 2 bases, and 7 bases lay between the germline ends. CDR3 length: 13 amino acids. The CDR3 nucleotides are TGTGCCACCAGCCGCAGGGCTGGAAACACCATATATTTT. Protein sequence: CATSRRAGNTIYF.

The chain couples TRBV19 to TRBJ2-2; 8 positions agree with TRBD1. Losses at the gene ends were 7 bases for V and 5 bases for J; bases not matched to a gene: 9. Germline V CDR1 and CDR2: LNHDA, SQIVND (reference sequence). The length of the CDR3 is 15 residues. Written as DNA, the CDR3 is TGTGCCAGTAAGGACTCAGGGGGCTGGACCGGGGAGCTGTTTTTT. It translates to CASKDSGGWTGELFF.

The V gene is TRBV29-1, the J gene TRBJ2-5; 8 positions match TRBD2. This CDR3 is built from 16 residues. The J segment lost 3 bases and the V segment lost 1 base, leaving 10 bases of the junction unmatched. The germline gives CDR1 SQVTM, CDR2 ANQGSEA. DNA of the CDR3: TGCAGCGTTGAAGGGGGGGCTAGCGGGCCGGAAGAGACCCAGTACTTC. Translated: CSVEGGASGPEETQYF.

This chain links TRBV5-6 with TRBJ1-4, with unresolved D. Trimming removed 10 bases at V and 5 bases at J, with 6 bases between. CDR1 is SGHDT and CDR2 is YYEEEE in the germline V gene. CDR3 size: 10 residues. The CDR3 loop is CAQFNEKLFF. The CDR3 region has the DNA TGTGCCCAGTTCAATGAAAAACTGTTTTTT.

The rearrangement links TRBV7-9 to TRBJ2-2; perhaps TRBD2 as D (6 bases). The germline V gene encodes CDR1 SEHNR and CDR2 FQNEAQ (reference sequence). V lost 1 base and J 4 bases, leaving 16 bases between the germline ends. There are 17 residues in the CDR3. CDR3: CASSLVSGGRGTGELFF. CDR3 in DNA: TGTGCCAGCAGCTTAGTGTCCGGGGGACGGGGCACCGGGGAGCTGTTTTTT.

There are a few counts of this clone. The chain is built from TRBV11-3 and TRBJ2-1, with TRBD2 matching over 11 bases. The V gene's germline CDR1 is SGHNT and CDR2 YENEEA. Trimming at V came to 3 bases and at J to 5 bases, leaving 3 bases not matched to a gene. The CDR3 has 15 amino acids. CDR3 loop: CASSLGLADDNEQFF. The CDR3 DNA is TGTGCCAGCAGCTTGGGACTAGCGGATGACAATGAGCAGTTCTTC.

The chain carries TRBV6-5 and TRBJ1-5; no reliable D call. V lost 2 bases and J 5 bases, leaving 13 bases between the germline ends. The CDR3 covers 15 residues. CDR1 is MNHEY and CDR2 is SVGAGI in the germline V gene. The chain's CDR3 is CASSYAGGSDQPQHF. CDR3 in DNA: TGTGCCAGCAGTTACGCGGGAGGGAGCGATCAGCCCCAGCATTTT.

The chain has TRBV6-5 and TRBJ1-6; weak D call: TRBD1 (6 bases). V lost 0 bases, J lost 6 bases, and 12 bases lay in between. CDR3 length equals 16 residues. Germline values: CDR1 MNHEY, CDR2 SVGAGI. CDR3 sequence reads: CASSYSRGKGNSPLHF. In DNA form, the CDR3 reads TGTGCCAGCAGTTACTCCAGGGGTAAAGGTAATTCACCCCTCCACTTT.

The chain joins TRBV18 to TRBJ2-2; no clear D gene. CDR1 KGHSH and CDR2 LQKENI come from the germline V gene. The CDR3 length is 15 residues. Deletions cut 4 bases from V and 3 bases from J, with 12 bases between. The chain's CDR3 is CASSLRNSYTGELFF. The CDR3 DNA is TGTGCCAGCTCACTAAGAAACAGCTACACCGGGGAGCTGTTTTTT.